Each of the 25 T cell receptor beta chains below was sequenced from the same sample in a study of blood T cell repertoires in COVID-19. Clones were sequenced by immunoSEQ multiplex PCR, and TCRdb holds only the in-frame ones, with some missing. This table holds 150,000 to 200,000 clones, 75% to 85% found once. Source material: peripheral blood. The source is a woman aged 40 to 50 with COVID-19, enrolled during active disease.

CDR3 coding DNA: TGTGCCAGCAGCTCCATAGGGGGTTACAACTATGGCTACACCTTC. Amino acids: CASSSIGGYNYGYTF. This chain joins TRBV7-2 and TRBJ1-2; the D gene is possibly TRBD1 (6 bases). This CDR3 comprises 15 residues. Trimming stripped 4 bases from V and 2 bases from J, with 14 bases between. Germline values: CDR1 SGHTA, CDR2 FQGNSA. The full variable domain, with the rest looked up from reference TRBV7-2 and TRBJ1-2, is GAGVSQSPSNKVTEKGKDVELRCDPISGHTALYWYRQSLGQGLEFLIYFQGNSAPDKSGLPSDRFSAERTGGSVSTLTIQRTQQEDSAVYLCASSSIGGYNYGYTFGSGTRLTVV.

This clone has ten or more counts. The chain links TRBV7-2 to TRBJ1-6, with D uncertain. The CDR3 runs 15 residues. From germline, CDR1 is SGHTA and CDR2 FQGNSA. The V gene lost 6 bases and the J gene lost 4 bases, with 13 bases spanning the gap. CDR3 protein: CASSPEPGYNSPLHF. The CDR3 DNA reads TGTGCCAGCAGTCCTGAGCCAGGTTATAATTCACCCCTCCACTTT.

In DNA form, the CDR3 reads TGTGCCAGCAGCCTACGACTAGCGGGAGTAGATACGCAGTATTTT. Its protein is CASSLRLAGVDTQYF. The chain employs TRBV9 and TRBJ2-3; 12 bases line up with TRBD2. The ends lost 4 bases at V and 5 bases at J; junction bases unmatched: 5. Germline-derived CDR1 and CDR2 are SGDLS and YYNGEE. The CDR3 covers 15 residues.

The J gene is TRBJ2-7, the V gene TRBV19, with D hard to call. Germline CDR1 is LNHDA and CDR2 is SQIVND (reference sequence). This CDR3 is built from 13 residues. The V end was cut by 5 bases, the J end by 0 bases, with 8 bases between. The DNA for the CDR3 is TGTGCCAGTAGTCCCCCCGGCTCCTACGAGCAGTACTTC. It specifies CASSPPGSYEQYF.

The chain couples TRBV6-5 to TRBJ1-3; D gene unclear. The CDR3 runs 13 residues. Trimming cost V 10 bases and J 7 bases, with 17 bases left between them. Germline V gene sequence: CDR1 MNHEY, CDR2 SVGAGI. The CDR3 nucleotides read TGTGCCACCCGGCAAGGAGTTAGGAACACCATATATTTT. It is translated as CATRQGVRNTIYF.

The chain combines TRBV10-3 with TRBJ1-2; D is undetermined. This CDR3 has 12 amino acids. The germline gives CDR1 ENHRY, CDR2 SYGVKD. Deletions cut 2 bases from V and 8 bases from J, with 9 bases between. Here the CDR3 DNA reads TGTGCCATCAGTGAGGGGCCCCAGGGCTACACCTTC. This codes for CAISEGPQGYTF.

The chain joins TRBV6-4 to TRBJ1-2; D may be TRBD1 (5 bases). Trimming stripped 6 bases from V and 6 bases from J, with 14 bases between. CDR3 length: 13 amino acids. CDR1 is MRHNA and CDR2 is SNTAGT in the germline V gene. The CDR3 DNA is TGTGCCAGCAGCCCTCAGGGAGGGAATGGCTACACCTTC. It codes for CASSPQGGNGYTF.

V gene TRBV6-5 combines with J gene TRBJ2-1; 14 bases line up with TRBD2. V lost 5 bases, J lost 10 bases, and 7 bases stayed unmatched. Germline V gene sequence: CDR1 MNHEY, CDR2 SVGAGI. The CDR3 contains 15 residues. DNA of the CDR3: TGTGCCAGCAGTCGGGGACTAGCGGGAGTCAGGGAGCAGTTCTTC. Protein product: CASSRGLAGVREQFF.

The sample holds one count of this clone. The rearrangement joins TRBV10-3 to TRBJ1-1; the D gene is possibly TRBD1 (5 bases). CDR1 is ENHRY, CDR2 SYGVKD, per germline. The CDR3 runs 14 residues. The V end lost 0 bases, the J end lost 0 bases, and 5 bases lay between the germline ends. CDR3 DNA sequence: TGTGCCATCAGTGAGTCGACAGTGAACACTGAAGCTTTCTTT. Residues: CAISESTVNTEAFF.

The chain recombines TRBV7-2 with TRBJ2-7; possibly TRBD2 for D (5 bases). This CDR3 is built from 15 residues. V lost 2 bases and J 3 bases, leaving 14 bases between the germline ends. Per germline, CDR1 SGHTA and CDR2 FQGNSA. This chain's CDR3 is CASSLIASSYYEQYF. The CDR3 nucleotides are TGTGCCAGCAGCTTAATAGCTAGCTCCTACTACGAGCAGTACTTC.

The rearrangement links TRBV18 to TRBJ2-7; tentative D call: TRBD1 (5 bases). The V end lost 6 bases, the J end lost 0 bases, and 12 bases lay between the germline ends. This CDR3 contains 14 residues. Per the germline V gene, CDR1 is KGHSH and CDR2 is LQKENI. The CDR3: CASSPTAFSYEQYF. The CDR3 DNA follows: TGTGCCAGCTCGCCGACAGCGTTCTCCTACGAGCAGTACTTC.

The V and J genes are TRBV12-3 or TRBV12-4 and TRBJ2-2; D is unresolved. CDR3 length: 12 amino acids. V shed 6 bases and J shed 6 bases, with 8 bases lying between them. Written as DNA, the CDR3 is TGTGCCAGCAGATCCGTCGCCGGGGAGCTGTTTTTT. Amino acid sequence: CASRSVAGELFF.

This clone appeared many times. This chain joins TRBV9 and TRBJ2-1; 8 bases line up with TRBD2. This CDR3 contains 17 residues. J lost 0 bases, V lost 0 bases, and 5 bases had no gene match. Germline CDR1 reads SGDLS; CDR2 reads YYNGEE. This chain's CDR3 is CASSVDRGGTSYNEQFF. As DNA, the CDR3 is TGTGCCAGCAGCGTAGATCGCGGGGGGACCTCCTACAATGAGCAGTTCTTC.

This chain joins TRBV6-5 and TRBJ1-1; TRBD1 might be the D (6 bases). The length of the CDR3 is 14 residues. Deletions cut 6 bases from V and 4 bases from J, with 15 bases between. The germline gives CDR1 MNHEY, CDR2 SVGAGI. The CDR3 sequence is CASRPQGSGTEAFF. The CDR3 bases are TGTGCCAGCAGGCCCCAGGGGTCGGGCACTGAAGCTTTCTTT.

The V gene is TRBV24-1, the J gene TRBJ2-5, with no clear D. Germline CDR1 KGHDR, CDR2 SFDVKD. The CDR3 consists of 13 residues. Trimming took 1 base from V and 4 from J, leaving 6 bases between them. Written as DNA, the CDR3 is TGTGCCACCAGTGATTTTGCCGGAGAGACCCAGTACTTC. It translates to CATSDFAGETQYF.

This sequence joins TRBV10-3 and TRBJ2-5; 10 bases line up with TRBD2. Unmatched junction bases numbered 8, after V lost 2 bases and J lost 2 bases. Germline V gene data show CDR1 as ENHRY and CDR2 as SYGVKD. This CDR3 has 17 residues. CDR3 sequence: CAISERGLAELQETQYF. In nucleotides, the CDR3 is TGTGCCATCAGTGAGAGAGGACTAGCGGAGCTTCAAGAGACCCAGTACTTC.

Here the CDR3 DNA reads TGTGCCAGCAGCTTACTTGTGACTAACACCGGGGAGCTGTTTTTT. Residues: CASSLLVTNTGELFF. The V gene is TRBV7-6, the J gene TRBJ2-2, with D hard to call. CDR1 and CDR2 (germline): SGHVS, FNYEAQ. This CDR3 comprises 15 residues. The V and J ends lost 2 bases and 2 bases respectively, with 9 bases between them.

Sample share makes this clone medium-sized. The V call is TRBV7-2, the J call TRBJ2-7; the D gene is possibly TRBD2 (5 bases). Germline V CDR1 and CDR2: SGHTA, FQGNSA. CDR3 length: 13 residues. The V and J ends lost 4 bases and 6 bases respectively, with 13 bases between them. The CDR3 coding sequence is TGTGCCAGCAGCTACGGAGGAGGTCCCGAGCAGTACTTC. As protein: CASSYGGGPEQYF.

This chain joins TRBV19 and TRBJ1-2; no definite D call. V was trimmed by 10 bases and J by 6 bases, leaving 9 bases between them. Germline lookup yields CDR1 LNHDA and CDR2 SQIVND (reference sequence). There are 10 residues in the CDR3. The CDR3 is CATLENGYTF. CDR3 bases: TGTGCCACCCTAGAAAATGGCTACACCTTC.

The V call is TRBV6-4, the J call TRBJ1-5, with D unresolved. This CDR3 contains 13 residues. The germline gives CDR1 MRHNA, CDR2 SNTAGT. V was shortened by 3 bases and J by 6 bases, with 9 bases between the two germline ends. The chain's CDR3 is CASSEVEGQPQHF. CDR3 sequence (DNA): TGTGCCAGCAGTGAAGTGGAGGGTCAGCCCCAGCATTTT.

This sequence joins TRBV4-1 and TRBJ1-2, with D perhaps matching TRBD1 (5 bases). The CDR3 runs to 15 residues. Germline V gives CDR1 MGHRA, CDR2 YSYEKL. Trimming left V 3 bases short and J 4 bases short, with 15 bases between. Here the CDR3 reads CASSQGLTALYGYTF. Written as DNA, the CDR3 is TGCGCCAGCAGCCAGGGATTGACAGCCCTCTATGGCTACACCTTC.

The chain carries TRBV9 and TRBJ2-2, with 11 bases that match TRBD1. The CDR3 runs 15 residues. Germline values: CDR1 SGDLS, CDR2 YYNGEE. After removal of 1 base from V and 6 bases from J, the junction contained 2 bases not matched to a gene. CDR3 residues: CASSVQGQGAGELFF. The CDR3 nucleotides are TGTGCCAGCAGCGTACAGGGACAGGGGGCCGGGGAGCTGTTTTTT.

V and J are TRBV2 and TRBJ2-2, with D unresolved. Germline V gene data show CDR1 as SNHLY and CDR2 as FYNNEI. The CDR3 loop spans 14 amino acids. V lost 7 bases and J lost 6, with 15 bases in between. CDR3 nucleotide sequence: TGTGCCAGCACCCCAAGTGGTCGGGCCGGGGAGCTGTTTTTT. Translating gives CASTPSGRAGELFF. Looking up the rest from reference TRBV2 and TRBJ2-2 gives the full variable domain: EPEVTQTPSHQVTQMGQEVILRCVPISNHLYFYWYRQILGQKVEFLVSFYNNEISEKSEIFDDQFSVERPDGSNFTLKIRSTKLEDSAMYFCASTPSGRAGELFFGEGSRLTVL.

The rearrangement joins TRBV11-2 to TRBJ2-2; D may be TRBD2 (5 bases). CDR3 length: 14 residues. V lost 3 bases and J lost 7, with 12 bases in between. Germline V CDR1 and CDR2: SGHAT, FQNNGV. CDR3 nucleotide sequence: TGTGCCAGCAGCTTCGGGGAGATCATCGGGGAGCTGTTTTTT. Encoded protein: CASSFGEIIGELFF.

In this sample, this clone turned up a few times. The sample carries other DNA sequences with the same CDR3. The chain links TRBV5-4 to TRBJ2-7, with D possibly being TRBD1 (6 bases). The CDR3 has 13 amino acids. V was pared by 2 bases and J by 1 base, with 7 bases between. Per germline, CDR1 SGHNT and CDR2 YYREEE (reference sequence). The CDR3 DNA sequence: TGTGCCAGCAGCTTACAGGGTTCCTACGAGCAGTACTTC. Protein sequence: CASSLQGSYEQYF.